This T cell receptor (beta chain) was identified during a study of lymphopenia after photon versus proton radiotherapy. Here immunoSEQ multiplex PCR was the method, and the copy in TCRdb shows in-frame clones only, minus some. The sample lists fewer than 20,000 clones; less than 90% were seen once. In regard to this clone: What it recognizes is unknown.

The CDR3 is 18 amino acids. The ends lost 8 bases at V and 0 bases at J; junction bases unmatched: 9. Per the germline V gene, CDR1 is LNHDA and CDR2 is SQIVND (reference sequence). General study findings and limits: Post-nadir TCR diversity decline inversely tracked overall survival among those who died. Authors raise, but do not show, better survival with proton therapy.

The source is a man between 65 and 80 years old with pancreatic cancer. The chain is built from TRBV19 and TRBJ2-6; the match to TRBD1 covers 11 bases. The sequenced sample was peripheral blood, obtained from a patient treated with proton-based radiotherapy. This CDR3 is CASHRRTGGFSGANVLTF. DNA for the CDR3: TGTGCCAGTCATAGAAGGACAGGGGGCTTCTCTGGGGCCAACGTCCTGACTTTC.